The clone carrying this T cell receptor (beta chain) was recorded at least ten times. The data were taken from a study of patients and donors after allogeneic stem cell transplantation. TCRdb redid the calling of the RT-PCR reads with MiXCR, one entry per CDR3 protein. The sample contains about 87,000 distinct CDR3 sequences, approximately 5% of which appear only once. The CDR3 covers 15 residues. Trimming cost V 6 bases and J 0 bases, with 17 bases left between them. Germline V CDR1 and CDR2: DFQATT, SNEGSKA (reference sequence). This clonotype was obtained from a human donor who was either an allogeneic HSCT recipient or a stem cell or donor lymphocyte infusion donor (not recorded which). It is not recorded whose cells these are; they may come from a transplant donor. Input material: blood, either unsorted or a sorted T cell fraction (not recorded which). The chain uses TRBV20-1 and TRBJ1-1, with a weak D call TRBD1 (6 bases). For the CDR3, the DNA is TGCAGTGCCAACAAGGGGGGGGGACTGAACACTGAAGCTTTCTTT. The encoded protein is CSANKGGGLNTEAFF.